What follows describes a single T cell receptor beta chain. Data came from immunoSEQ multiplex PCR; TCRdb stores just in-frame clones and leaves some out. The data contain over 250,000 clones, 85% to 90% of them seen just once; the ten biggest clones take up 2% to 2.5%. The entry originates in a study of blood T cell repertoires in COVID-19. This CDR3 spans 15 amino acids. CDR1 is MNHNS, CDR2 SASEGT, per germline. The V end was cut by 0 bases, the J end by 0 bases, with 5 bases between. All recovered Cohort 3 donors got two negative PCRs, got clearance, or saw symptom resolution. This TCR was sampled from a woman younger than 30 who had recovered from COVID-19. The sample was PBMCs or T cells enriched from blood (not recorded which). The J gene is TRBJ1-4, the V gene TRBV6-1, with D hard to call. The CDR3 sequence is CASSEAYSTNEKLFF. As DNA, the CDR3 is TGTGCCAGCAGTGAAGCTTATTCAACTAATGAAAAACTGTTTTTT.